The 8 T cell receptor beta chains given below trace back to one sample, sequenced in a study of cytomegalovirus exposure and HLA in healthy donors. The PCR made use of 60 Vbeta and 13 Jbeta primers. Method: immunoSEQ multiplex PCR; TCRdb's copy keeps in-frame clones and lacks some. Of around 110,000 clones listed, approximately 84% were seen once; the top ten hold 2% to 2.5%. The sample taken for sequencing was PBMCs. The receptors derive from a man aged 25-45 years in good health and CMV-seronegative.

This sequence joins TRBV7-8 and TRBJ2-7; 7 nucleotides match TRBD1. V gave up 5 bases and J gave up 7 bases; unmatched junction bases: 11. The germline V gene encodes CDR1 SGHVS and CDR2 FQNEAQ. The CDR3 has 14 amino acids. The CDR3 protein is CASSQQRVGQEQYF. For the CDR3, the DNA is TGTGCCAGCAGCCAACAAAGGGTGGGACAGGAGCAGTACTTC. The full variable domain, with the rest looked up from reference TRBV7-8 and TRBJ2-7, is GAGVSQSPRYKVAKRGQDVALRCDPISGHVSLFWYQQALGQGPEFLTYFQNEAQLDKSGLPSDRFFAERPEGSVSTLKIQRTQQEDSAVYLCASSQQRVGQEQYFGPGTRLTVT.

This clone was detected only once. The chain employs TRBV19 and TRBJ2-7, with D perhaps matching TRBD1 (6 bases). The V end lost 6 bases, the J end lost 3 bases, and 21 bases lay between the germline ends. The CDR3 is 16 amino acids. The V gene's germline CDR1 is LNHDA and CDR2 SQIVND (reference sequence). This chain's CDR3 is CASRGWGLDQDYEQYF. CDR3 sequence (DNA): TGTGCCAGTAGGGGCTGGGGGCTGGACCAAGACTACGAGCAGTACTTC.

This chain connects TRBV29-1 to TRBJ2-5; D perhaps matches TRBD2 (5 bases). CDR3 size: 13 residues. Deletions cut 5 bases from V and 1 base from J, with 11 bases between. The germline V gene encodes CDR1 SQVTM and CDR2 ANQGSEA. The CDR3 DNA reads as TGCAGCGTTCCCTTGAGCGGCCAAGAGACCCAGTACTTC. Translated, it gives CSVPLSGQETQYF.

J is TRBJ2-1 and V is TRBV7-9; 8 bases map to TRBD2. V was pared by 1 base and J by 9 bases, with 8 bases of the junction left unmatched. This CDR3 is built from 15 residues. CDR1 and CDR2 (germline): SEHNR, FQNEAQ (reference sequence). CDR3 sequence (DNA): TGTGCCAGCAGCTTAGGGCTAGCGGGCTTAGGTGAGCAGTTCTTC. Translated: CASSLGLAGLGEQFF.

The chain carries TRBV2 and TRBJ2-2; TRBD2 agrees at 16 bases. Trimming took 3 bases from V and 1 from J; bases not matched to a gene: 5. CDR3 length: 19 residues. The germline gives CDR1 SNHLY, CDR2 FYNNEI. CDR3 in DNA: TGTGCCAGCAGTGATCGAGGGACTAGCGGGAGGGAGAACACCGGGGAGCTGTTTTTT. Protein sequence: CASSDRGTSGRENTGELFF.

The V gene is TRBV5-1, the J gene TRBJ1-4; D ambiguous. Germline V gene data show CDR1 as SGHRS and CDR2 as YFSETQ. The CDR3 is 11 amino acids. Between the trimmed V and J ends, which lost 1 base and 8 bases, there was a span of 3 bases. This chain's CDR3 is CASSLQEKLFF. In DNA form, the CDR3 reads TGCGCCAGCAGCTTGCAGGAAAAACTGTTTTTT.

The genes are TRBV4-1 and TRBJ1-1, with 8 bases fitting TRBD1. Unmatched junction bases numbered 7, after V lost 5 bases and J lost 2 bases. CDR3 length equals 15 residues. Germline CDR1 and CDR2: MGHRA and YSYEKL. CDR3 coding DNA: TGCGCCAGCAGCGAAGTGACAGGGGCAAACACTGAAGCTTTCTTT. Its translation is CASSEVTGANTEAFF.

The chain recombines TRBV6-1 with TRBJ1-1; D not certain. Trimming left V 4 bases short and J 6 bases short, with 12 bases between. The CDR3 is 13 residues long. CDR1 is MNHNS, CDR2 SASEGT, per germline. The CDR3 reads CASSALERAEAFF. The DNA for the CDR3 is TGTGCCAGCAGTGCATTAGAACGGGCTGAAGCTTTCTTT.